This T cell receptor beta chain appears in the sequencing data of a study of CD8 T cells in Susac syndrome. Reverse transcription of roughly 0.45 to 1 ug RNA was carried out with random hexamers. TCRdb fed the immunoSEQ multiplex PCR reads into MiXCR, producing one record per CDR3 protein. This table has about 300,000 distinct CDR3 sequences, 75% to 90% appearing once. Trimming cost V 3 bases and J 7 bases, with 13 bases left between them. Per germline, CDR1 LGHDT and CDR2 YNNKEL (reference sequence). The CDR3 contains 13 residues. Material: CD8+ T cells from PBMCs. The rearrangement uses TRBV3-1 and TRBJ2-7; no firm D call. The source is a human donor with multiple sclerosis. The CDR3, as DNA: TGTGCCAGCAGCCAGAACACCATGGGGGAGCAGTACTTC. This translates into CASSQNTMGEQYF.